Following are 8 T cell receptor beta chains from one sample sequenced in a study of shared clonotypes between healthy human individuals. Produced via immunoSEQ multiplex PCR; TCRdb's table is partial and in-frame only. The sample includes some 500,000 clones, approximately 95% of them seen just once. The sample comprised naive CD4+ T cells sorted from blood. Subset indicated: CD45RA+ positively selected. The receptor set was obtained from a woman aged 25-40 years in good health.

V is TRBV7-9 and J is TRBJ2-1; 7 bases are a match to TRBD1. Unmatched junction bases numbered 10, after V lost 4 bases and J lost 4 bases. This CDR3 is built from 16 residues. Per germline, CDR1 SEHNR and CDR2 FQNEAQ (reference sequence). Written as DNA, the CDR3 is TGTGCCAGCAGCTCTAACCGGGACAGAGTTTACAATGAGCAGTTCTTC. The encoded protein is CASSSNRDRVYNEQFF.

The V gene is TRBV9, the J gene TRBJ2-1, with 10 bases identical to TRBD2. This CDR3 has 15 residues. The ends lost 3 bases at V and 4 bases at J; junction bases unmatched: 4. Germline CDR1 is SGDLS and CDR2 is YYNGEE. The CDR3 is CASSEREGRYNEQFF. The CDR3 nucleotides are TGTGCCAGCAGCGAGCGGGAGGGCCGGTACAATGAGCAGTTCTTC.

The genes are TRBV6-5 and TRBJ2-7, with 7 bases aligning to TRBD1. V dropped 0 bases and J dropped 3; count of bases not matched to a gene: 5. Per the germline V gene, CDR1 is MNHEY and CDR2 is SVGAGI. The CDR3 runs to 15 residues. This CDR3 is CASSYSGTVYYEQYF. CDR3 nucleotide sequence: TGTGCCAGCAGTTACTCCGGGACAGTTTACTACGAGCAGTACTTC.

The chain's CDR3 is CASSEYRLAELDTQYF. CDR3 nucleotide sequence: TGTGCCAGCAGTGAATACAGGCTAGCCGAGTTGGATACGCAGTATTTT. This chain links TRBV25-1 with TRBJ2-3; TRBD2 is a possible D gene (5 bases). The germline gives CDR1 MGHDK, CDR2 SYGVNS. V lost 0 bases to trimming and J lost 6 bases, with 16 bases between them. This CDR3 contains 16 residues.

This CDR3 is CASSRTTQETQYF. The DNA for the CDR3 is TGTGCCAGCAGCCGGACTACCCAAGAGACCCAGTACTTC. The J gene is TRBJ2-5, the V gene TRBV11-2; possible D gene TRBD2, 6 bases. Trimming pared 5 bases from V and 1 base from J, leaving 8 bases between. CDR1 and CDR2 from the germline V gene are SGHAT and FQNNGV. The CDR3 runs to 13 residues. The full variable domain, its missing parts supplied by reference TRBV11-2 and TRBJ2-5, is EAGVAQSPRYKIIEKRQSVAFWCNPISGHATLYWYQQILGQGPKLLIQFQNNGVVDDSQLPKDRFSAERLKGVDSTLKIQPAKLEDSAVYLCASSRTTQETQYFGPGTRLLVL.

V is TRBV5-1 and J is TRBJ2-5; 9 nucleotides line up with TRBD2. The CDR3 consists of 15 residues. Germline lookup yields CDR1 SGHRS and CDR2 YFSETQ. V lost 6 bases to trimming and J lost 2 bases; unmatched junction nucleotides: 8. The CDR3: CASTRLAERQETQYF. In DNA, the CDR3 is TGCGCCAGCACGAGACTAGCGGAGAGACAAGAGACCCAGTACTTC.

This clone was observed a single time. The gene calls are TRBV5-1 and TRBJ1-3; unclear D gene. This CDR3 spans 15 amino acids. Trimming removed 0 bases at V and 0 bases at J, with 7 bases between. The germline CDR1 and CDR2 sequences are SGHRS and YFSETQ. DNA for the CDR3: TGCGCCAGCAGCTTGGAGGCGAGCTCTGGAAACACCATATATTTT. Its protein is CASSLEASSGNTIYF.

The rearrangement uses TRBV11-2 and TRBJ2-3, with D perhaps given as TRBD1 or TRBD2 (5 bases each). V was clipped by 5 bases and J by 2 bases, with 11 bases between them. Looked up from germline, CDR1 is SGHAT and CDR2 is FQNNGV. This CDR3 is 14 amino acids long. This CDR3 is CASSLGTITDTQYF. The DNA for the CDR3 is TGTGCCAGCAGCCTCGGGACGATCACAGATACGCAGTATTTT.